The clone carrying this TCR beta chain was seen a single time. Measured with immunoSEQ multiplex PCR; TCRdb has only the in-frame clones, and not every one. The sample yields tens of thousands of clones, 75% to 90% seen once. CDR1 GTSNPN and CDR2 SVGIG come from the germline V gene (reference sequence). This CDR3 is built from 15 residues. Trimming cost V 4 bases and J 0 bases; bases outside gene matches: 5. This sample was taken from a study of T cell changes during pregnancy in multiple sclerosis. The receptor was isolated from a female donor in good health, enrolled as a control in a pregnancy study. The material was CD4+ T cells from peripheral blood mononuclear cells, obtained in the first trimester of pregnancy. The chain joins TRBV30 to TRBJ2-1, with 8 bases aligning to TRBD2. The CDR3 sequence is CAWNPGTSSYNEQFF. The CDR3 DNA is TGTGCCTGGAACCCCGGGACTAGCTCCTACAATGAGCAGTTCTTC.